The source of this T cell receptor (beta chain) is a study of T cell changes during pregnancy in multiple sclerosis. CDR3 length equals 15 residues. The trim removed 3 bases at V and 6 bases at J, leaving 10 bases unmatched. Germline CDR1 reads SGHRS; CDR2 reads YFSETQ. Only in-frame clones appear in the TCRdb table, and some are missing; sequencing was by immunoSEQ multiplex PCR. The table has roughly 48,000 clones, approximately 92% seen once; the top ten hold roughly 0.23%. This TCR derives from a female donor with multiple sclerosis, enrolled in a pregnancy study. This rearrangement joins TRBV5-1 to TRBJ2-7, with TRBD2 matching over 9 bases. Material: CD4+ T cells from peripheral blood mononuclear cells, obtained in the third trimester of pregnancy. The CDR3 nucleotides read TGCGCCAGCAGCTCATTTATCGCGGGAGGGAGCGAGCAGTACTTC. It encodes CASSSFIAGGSEQYF.